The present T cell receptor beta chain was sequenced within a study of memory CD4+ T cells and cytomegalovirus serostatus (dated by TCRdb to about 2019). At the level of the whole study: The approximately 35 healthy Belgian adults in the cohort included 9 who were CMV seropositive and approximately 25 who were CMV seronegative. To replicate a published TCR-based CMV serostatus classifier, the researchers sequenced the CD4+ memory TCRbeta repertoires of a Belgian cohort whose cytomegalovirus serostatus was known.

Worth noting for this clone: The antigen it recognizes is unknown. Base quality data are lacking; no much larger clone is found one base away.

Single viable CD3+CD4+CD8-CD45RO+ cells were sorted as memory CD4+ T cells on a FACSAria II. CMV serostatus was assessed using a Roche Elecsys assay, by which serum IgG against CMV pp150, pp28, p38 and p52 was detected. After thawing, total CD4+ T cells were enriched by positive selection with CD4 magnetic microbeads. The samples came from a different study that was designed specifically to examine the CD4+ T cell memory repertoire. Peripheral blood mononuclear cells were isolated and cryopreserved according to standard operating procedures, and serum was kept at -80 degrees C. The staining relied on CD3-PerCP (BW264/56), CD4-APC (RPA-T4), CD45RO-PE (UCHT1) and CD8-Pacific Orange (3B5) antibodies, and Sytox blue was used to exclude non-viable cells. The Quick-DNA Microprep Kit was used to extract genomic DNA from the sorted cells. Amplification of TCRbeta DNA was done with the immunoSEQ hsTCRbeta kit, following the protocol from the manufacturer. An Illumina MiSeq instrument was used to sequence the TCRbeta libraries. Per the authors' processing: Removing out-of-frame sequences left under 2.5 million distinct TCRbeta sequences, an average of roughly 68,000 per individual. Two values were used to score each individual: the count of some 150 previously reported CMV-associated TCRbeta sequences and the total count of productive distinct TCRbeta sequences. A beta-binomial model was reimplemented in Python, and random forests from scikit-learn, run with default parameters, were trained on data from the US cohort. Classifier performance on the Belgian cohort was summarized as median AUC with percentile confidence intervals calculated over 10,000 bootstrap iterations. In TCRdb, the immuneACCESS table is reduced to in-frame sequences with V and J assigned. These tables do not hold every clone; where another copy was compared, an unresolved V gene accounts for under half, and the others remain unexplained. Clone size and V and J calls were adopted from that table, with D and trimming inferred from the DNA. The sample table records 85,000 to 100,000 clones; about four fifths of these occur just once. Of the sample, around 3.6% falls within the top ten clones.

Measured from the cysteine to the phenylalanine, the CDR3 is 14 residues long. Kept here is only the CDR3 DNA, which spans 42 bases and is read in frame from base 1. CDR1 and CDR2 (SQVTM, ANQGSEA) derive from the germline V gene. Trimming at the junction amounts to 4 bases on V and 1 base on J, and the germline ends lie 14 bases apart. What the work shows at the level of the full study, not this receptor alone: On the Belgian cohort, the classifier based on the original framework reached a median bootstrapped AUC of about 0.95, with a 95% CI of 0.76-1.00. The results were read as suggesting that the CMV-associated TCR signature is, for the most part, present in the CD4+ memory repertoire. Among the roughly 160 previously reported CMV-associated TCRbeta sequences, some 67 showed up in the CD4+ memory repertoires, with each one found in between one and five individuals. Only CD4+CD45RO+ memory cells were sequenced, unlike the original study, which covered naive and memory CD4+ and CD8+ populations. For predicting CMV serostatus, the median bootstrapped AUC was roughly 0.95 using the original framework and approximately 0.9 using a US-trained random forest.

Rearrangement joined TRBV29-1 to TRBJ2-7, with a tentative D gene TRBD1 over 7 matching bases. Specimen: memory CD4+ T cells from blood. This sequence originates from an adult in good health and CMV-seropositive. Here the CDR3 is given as CSVADRTTSYEQYF. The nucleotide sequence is TGCAGCGTTGCGGACAGGACTACATCCTACGAGCAGTACTTC.